Following are 18 T cell receptor beta chains from one sample sequenced in a study of human T cells and chemical hapten exposure. Time point of the sample: patch test 2, 6 weeks after DPC sensitization. Treatment specified: therapeutic diphenylcyclopropenone sensitization with weekly scalp DPC. TCRdb reprocessed the RACE reads via MiXCR and lists one record per CDR3 protein. The sample lists over 70,000 distinct CDR3 sequences; about 8% were seen once. Sequences were derived from whole blood, sampled in connection with sensitization to the hapten diphenylcyclopropenone (DPC). The receptor set was obtained from a woman in her forties or fifties with alopecia areata. Some clones in this sample may be carry-over from other donors' samples.

In DNA form, the CDR3 reads TGTGCCAGCACCTACACACCGATCGGGGAGCTGTTTTTT. Translating gives CASTYTPIGELFF. The gene calls are TRBV6-2 or TRBV6-3 and TRBJ2-2, with D unclear. CDR3 length: 13 residues. The germline V gene encodes CDR1 MNHEY and CDR2 SVGEGT. The ends were cut back, 7 bases at V and 7 bases at J, with 13 bases in the middle.

The V call is TRBV28, the J call TRBJ2-3, with D tentatively TRBD2 (6 bases). The CDR3 sequence is 16 residues long. CDR1 is MDHEN, CDR2 SYDVKM, per germline. Trimming removed 8 bases from V and 2 bases from J, with 20 bases in between. The CDR3 sequence is CASAGLGGTYTDTQYF. CDR3 nucleotide sequence: TGTGCCAGCGCCGGCCTTGGAGGGACTTACACAGATACGCAGTATTTT.

This chain joins TRBV7-2 and TRBJ2-3, with unresolved D. V lost 2 bases, J lost 6 bases, and 12 bases lay in between. The CDR3 extends over 14 amino acids. Germline V gene lookup returns CDR1 SGHTA and CDR2 FQGNSA. CDR3 residues: CASSLSPERDTQYF. The CDR3 region has the DNA TGTGCCAGCAGCTTATCGCCCGAGAGGGATACGCAGTATTTT.

This clonotype was counted between two and nine times. The rearrangement joins TRBV5-1 to TRBJ2-3, with TRBD2 identical over 7 bases. This CDR3 contains 17 residues. V shed 3 bases, J shed 0 bases, and the junction held 10 bases outside the gene matches. Germline lookup yields CDR1 SGHRS and CDR2 YFSETQ. CDR3 region: CASSSEPGLTSTDTQYF. CDR3 nucleotide sequence: TGCGCCAGCAGCTCTGAACCGGGACTAACTAGCACAGATACGCAGTATTTT.

The rearrangement joins TRBV20-1 to TRBJ1-4; TRBD1 matches at 11 bases. V lost 5 bases, J lost 1 base, and 6 bases stayed unmatched. The CDR3 runs 16 residues. Looked up from germline, CDR1 is DFQATT and CDR2 is SNEGSKA (reference sequence). CDR3 amino acids: CSASSGTGGTNEKLFF. DNA for the CDR3: TGCAGTGCTTCGTCCGGGACAGGGGGAACTAATGAAAAACTGTTTTTT.

A few counts support this clonotype. The chain employs TRBV5-4 and TRBJ1-1; 8 bases agree with TRBD1. V gave up 0 bases and J gave up 7 bases; unmatched junction bases: 2. Germline CDR1 and CDR2: SGHNT and YYREEE (reference sequence). There are 13 residues in the CDR3. In DNA form, the CDR3 reads TGTGCCAGCAGCTTGGCAGGGGGCGTTGAAGCTTTCTTT. It codes for CASSLAGGVEAFF.

V usage is TRBV3-1 and J usage is TRBJ1-1; no reliable D call. Trimming left V 6 bases short and J 2 bases short, with 13 bases between. Germline V gene data show CDR1 as LGHDT and CDR2 as YNNKEL (reference sequence). The length of the CDR3 is 14 residues. The CDR3 is CASSRQTINTEAFF. CDR3 nucleotide sequence: TGTGCCAGCAGTCGCCAGACCATAAACACTGAAGCTTTCTTT. Full variable domain (remainder filled in from reference TRBV3-1 and TRBJ1-1): DTAVSQTPKYLVTQMGNDKSIKCEQNLGHDTMYWYKQDSKKFLKIMFSYNNKELIINETVPNRFSPKSPDKAHLNLHINSLELGDSAVYFCASSRQTINTEAFFGQGTRLTVV.

A few counts support this clonotype. V usage is TRBV6-2 or TRBV6-3 and J usage is TRBJ2-3, with 10 bases aligning to TRBD2. V trimming: 6 bases; J trimming: 9 bases; junction bases outside the gene matches: 9. CDR1 and CDR2 from the germline V gene are MNHEY and SVGEGT. The CDR3 has 14 amino acids. The CDR3 DNA reads TGTGCCAGCAGCCTAGGACTAGCGGTAGAAACGCAGTATTTT. It specifies CASSLGLAVETQYF.

This chain links TRBV6-5 with TRBJ1-6; D is possibly TRBD1 (5 bases). V lost 6 bases and J lost 8, with 11 bases in between. This CDR3 has 13 amino acids. Germline V gene sequence: CDR1 MNHEY, CDR2 SVGAGI. The CDR3 nucleotides are TGTGCCAGCAGCCAGCCAGGGTATTCACCCCTCCACTTT. Amino acid sequence: CASSQPGYSPLHF.

This clonotype came up a few times. V usage is TRBV6-5 and J usage is TRBJ1-5; TRBD1 matches 8 bases. The germline V gene has CDR1 MNHEY and CDR2 SVGAGI. This CDR3 spans 14 amino acids. J lost 1 base, V lost 8 bases, and 4 bases had no gene match. CDR3 nucleotide sequence: TGTGCCAGCGGTAGACAGGGGAGCAATCAGCCCCAGCATTTT. Amino acids: CASGRQGSNQPQHF.

The V gene is TRBV10-3, the J gene TRBJ2-3, with 10 bases matching TRBD2. Germline CDR1 and CDR2: ENHRY and SYGVKD. Trimming cost V 5 bases and J 5 bases; bases outside gene matches: 4. The CDR3 spans 14 residues. CDR3 nucleotides: TGTGCCATCAGTCTAGCGGGAGCGGGAGATACGCAGTATTTT. It codes for CAISLAGAGDTQYF.

The chain employs TRBV12-5 and TRBJ2-7, with no clear D. V gave up 6 bases and J gave up 0 bases, with 12 bases separating them. The germline gives CDR1 LGHNT, CDR2 FRNRAP. CDR3 length: 14 residues. The CDR3 spells CASGPDGSSYEQYF. CDR3 nucleotide sequence: TGTGCTAGTGGCCCGGACGGAAGCTCCTACGAGCAGTACTTC.

This clonotype was seen ten or more times. The chain recombines TRBV5-4 with TRBJ2-1; D may be TRBD2 (7 bases). The germline gives CDR1 SGHNT, CDR2 YYREEE (reference sequence). The CDR3 spans 16 residues. The V end was cut by 3 bases, the J end by 8 bases, with 21 bases between. CDR3 in DNA: TGTGCCAGCAGCTCCTCCTTTGGAGGGAGGGGGTATGAGCAGTTCTTC. This gives the protein CASSSSFGGRGYEQFF.

The chain has TRBV15 and TRBJ2-4; weak D call: TRBD1 (5 bases). The CDR3 extends over 14 amino acids. The ends were cut back, 2 bases at V and 8 bases at J, with 13 bases in the middle. Germline assignment: CDR1 LNHNV and CDR2 YYDKDF (reference sequence). The CDR3 spells CATSRTGVLDIQYF. In DNA, the CDR3 is TGTGCCACCAGCAGAACAGGAGTGTTAGACATTCAGTACTTC. Looking up the rest from reference TRBV15 and TRBJ2-4 gives the full variable domain: DAMVIQNPRYQVTQFGKPVTLSCSQTLNHNVMYWYQQKSSQAPKLLFHYYDKDFNNEADTPDNFQSRRPNTSFCFLDIRSPGLGDTAMYLCATSRTGVLDIQYFGAGTRLSVL.

The chain employs TRBV9 and TRBJ2-1; D could derive from TRBD1 or TRBD2 (5 bases each). The CDR3 totals 13 residues. Per germline, CDR1 SGDLS and CDR2 YYNGEE. V was shortened by 0 bases and J by 8 bases, with 9 bases between the two germline ends. Here the CDR3 DNA reads TGTGCCAGCAGCGTAGCTTCGGGGCATGAGCAGTTCTTC. It yields the protein CASSVASGHEQFF. The full variable domain, with the rest looked up from reference TRBV9 and TRBJ2-1, is DSGVTQTPKHLITATGQRVTLRCSPRSGDLSVYWYQQSLDQGLQFLIQYYNGEERAKGNILERFSAQQFPDLHSELNLSSLELGDSALYFCASSVASGHEQFFGPGTRLTVL.

The chain links TRBV30 to TRBJ2-7, with a tentative D call TRBD1 (8 bases). This CDR3 comprises 14 residues. Germline V CDR1 and CDR2: GTSNPN, SVGIG (reference sequence). The V end lost 0 bases, the J end lost 2 bases, and 11 bases lay between the germline ends. In DNA, the CDR3 is TGTGCCTGGAGTGTACAGGGGGGGGCCTACGAGCAGTACTTC. The encoded protein is CAWSVQGGAYEQYF. The full variable domain, rest sourced from reference TRBV30 and TRBJ2-7, is SQTIHQWPATLVQPVGSPLSLECTVEGTSNPNLYWYRQAAGRGLQLLFYSVGIGQISSEVPQNLSASRPQDRQFILSSKKLLLSDSGFYLCAWSVQGGAYEQYFGPGTRLTVT.

CDR3 region: CSARDRASGRLDTQYF. DNA of the CDR3: TGCAGTGCTAGAGATAGGGCTAGCGGGAGACTAGATACGCAGTATTTT. This chain uses TRBV20-1 with TRBJ2-3; 10 positions match TRBD2. Germline assignment: CDR1 DFQATT and CDR2 SNEGSKA (reference sequence). V dropped 0 bases and J dropped 5; count of bases not matched to a gene: 8. The CDR3 loop spans 16 amino acids.

The rearrangement uses TRBV6-1 and TRBJ2-6, with no clear D. The germline gives CDR1 MNHNS, CDR2 SASEGT. This CDR3 comprises 13 residues. Between the trimmed V and J ends, which lost 2 bases and 2 bases, there was a span of 1 base. CDR3 residues: CASSEPGANVLTF. CDR3 nucleotides: TGTGCCAGCAGTGAACCTGGGGCCAACGTCCTGACTTTC.